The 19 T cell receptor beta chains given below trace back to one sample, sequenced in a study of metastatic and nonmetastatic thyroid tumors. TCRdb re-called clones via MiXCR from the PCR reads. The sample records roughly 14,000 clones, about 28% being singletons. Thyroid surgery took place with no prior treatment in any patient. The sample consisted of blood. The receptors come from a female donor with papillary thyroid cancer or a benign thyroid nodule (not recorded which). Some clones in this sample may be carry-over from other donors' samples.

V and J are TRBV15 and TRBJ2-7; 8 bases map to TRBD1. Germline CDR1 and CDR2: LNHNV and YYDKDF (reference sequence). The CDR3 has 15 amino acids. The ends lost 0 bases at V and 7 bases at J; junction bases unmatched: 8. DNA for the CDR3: TGTGCCACCAGCAGAGAATGGACAGGGTCGTGTGAGCAGTACTTC. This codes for CATSREWTGSCEQYF. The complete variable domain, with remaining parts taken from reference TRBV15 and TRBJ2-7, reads DAMVIQNPRYQVTQFGKPVTLSCSQTLNHNVMYWYQQKSSQAPKLLFHYYDKDFNNEADTPDNFQSRRPNTSFCFLDIRSPGLGDTAMYLCATSREWTGSCEQYFGPGTRLTVT.

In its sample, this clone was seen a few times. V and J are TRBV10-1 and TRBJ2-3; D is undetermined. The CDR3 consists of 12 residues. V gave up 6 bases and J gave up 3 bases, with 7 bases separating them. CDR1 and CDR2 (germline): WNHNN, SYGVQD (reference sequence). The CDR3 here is CASSDSTDTQYF. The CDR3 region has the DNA TGCGCCAGCAGCGACTCGACAGATACGCAGTATTTT.

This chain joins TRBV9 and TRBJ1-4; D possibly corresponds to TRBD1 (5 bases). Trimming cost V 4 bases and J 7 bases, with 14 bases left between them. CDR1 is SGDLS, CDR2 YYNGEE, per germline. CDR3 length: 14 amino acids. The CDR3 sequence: CASSLGHGSEKLFF. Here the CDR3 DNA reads TGTGCCAGCAGCTTAGGACATGGGAGTGAAAAACTGTTTTTT.

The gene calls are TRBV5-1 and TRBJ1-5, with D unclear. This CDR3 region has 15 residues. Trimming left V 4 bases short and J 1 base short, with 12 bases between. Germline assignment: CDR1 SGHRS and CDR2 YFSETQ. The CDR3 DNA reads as TGCGCCAGCAGCCCCATGTCCGGAAGCAATCAGCCCCAGCATTTT. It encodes CASSPMSGSNQPQHF.

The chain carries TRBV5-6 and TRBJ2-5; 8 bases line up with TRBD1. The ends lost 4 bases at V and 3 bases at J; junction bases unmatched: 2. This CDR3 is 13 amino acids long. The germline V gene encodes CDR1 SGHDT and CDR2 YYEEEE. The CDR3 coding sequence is TGTGCCAGCAGCCCGGACAGGGAAGAGACCCAGTACTTC. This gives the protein CASSPDREETQYF.

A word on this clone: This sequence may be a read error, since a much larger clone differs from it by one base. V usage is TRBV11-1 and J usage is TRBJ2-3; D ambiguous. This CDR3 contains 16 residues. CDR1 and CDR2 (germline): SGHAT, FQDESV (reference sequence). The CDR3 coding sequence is TGTGCCAGCAGCTTATGCGGCCAGGAAAGCACAGATATGCAGTATTTT. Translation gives CASSLCGQESTDMQYF.

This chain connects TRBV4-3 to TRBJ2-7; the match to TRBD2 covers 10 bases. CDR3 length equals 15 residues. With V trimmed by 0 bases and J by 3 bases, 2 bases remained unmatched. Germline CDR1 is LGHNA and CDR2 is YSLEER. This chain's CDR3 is CASSQDWTSGYEQYF. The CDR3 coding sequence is TGCGCCAGCAGCCAAGACTGGACTAGCGGCTACGAGCAGTACTTC.

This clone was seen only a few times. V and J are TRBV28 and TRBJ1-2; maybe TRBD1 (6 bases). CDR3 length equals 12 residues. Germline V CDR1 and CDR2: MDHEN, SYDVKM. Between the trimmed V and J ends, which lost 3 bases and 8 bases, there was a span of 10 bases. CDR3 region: CASSLRGEGYTF. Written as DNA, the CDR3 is TGTGCCAGCAGTTTGAGGGGGGAGGGCTACACCTTC.

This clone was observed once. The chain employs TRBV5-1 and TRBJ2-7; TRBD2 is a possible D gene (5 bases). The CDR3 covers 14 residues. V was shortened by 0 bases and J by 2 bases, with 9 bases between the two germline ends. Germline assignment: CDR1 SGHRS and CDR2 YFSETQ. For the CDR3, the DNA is TGCGCCAGCAGCTTGGTTGGCGGGCCCTACGAGCAGTACTTC. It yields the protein CASSLVGGPYEQYF.

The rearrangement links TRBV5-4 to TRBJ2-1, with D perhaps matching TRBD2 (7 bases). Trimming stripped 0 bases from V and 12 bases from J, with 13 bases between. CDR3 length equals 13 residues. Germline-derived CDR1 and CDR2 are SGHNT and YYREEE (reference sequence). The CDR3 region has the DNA TGTGCCAGCAGCTTGGGGGGGGGCTCGAGGCAGTTCTTC. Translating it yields CASSLGGGSRQFF.

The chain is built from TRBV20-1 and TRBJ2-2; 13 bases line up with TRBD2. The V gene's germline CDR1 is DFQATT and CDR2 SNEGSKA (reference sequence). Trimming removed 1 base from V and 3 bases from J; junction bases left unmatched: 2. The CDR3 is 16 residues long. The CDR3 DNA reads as TGCAGTGCTAGAGGGACTAGCGGGGGTGACACCGGGGAGCTGTTTTTT. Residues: CSARGTSGGDTGELFF.

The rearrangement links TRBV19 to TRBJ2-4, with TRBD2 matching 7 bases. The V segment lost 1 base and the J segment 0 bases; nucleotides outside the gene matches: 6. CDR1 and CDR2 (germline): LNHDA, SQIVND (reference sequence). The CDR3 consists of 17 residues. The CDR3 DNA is TGTGCCAGTAGTATAGTTGGGGGGACTATAGCCAAAAACATTCAGTACTTC. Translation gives CASSIVGGTIAKNIQYF.

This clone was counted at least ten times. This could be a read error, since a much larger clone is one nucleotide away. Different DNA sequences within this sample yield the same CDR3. The CDR3 spells CSAIPPSISTDTQYF. The CDR3 DNA sequence: TGCAGCGCTATTCCCCCGTCGATTAGCACAGATACGCAGTATTTT. The gene calls are TRBV20-1 and TRBJ2-3; unclear D gene. This CDR3 is built from 15 residues. Germline lookup yields CDR1 DFQATT and CDR2 SNEGSKA (reference sequence).

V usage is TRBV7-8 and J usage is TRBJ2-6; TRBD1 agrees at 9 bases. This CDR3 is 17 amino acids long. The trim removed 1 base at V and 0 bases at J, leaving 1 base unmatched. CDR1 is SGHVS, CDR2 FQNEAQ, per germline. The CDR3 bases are TGTGCCAGCAGCTTAGGGACAGGGGCCTCTGGGGCCAACGTCCTGACTTTC. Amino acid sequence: CASSLGTGASGANVLTF. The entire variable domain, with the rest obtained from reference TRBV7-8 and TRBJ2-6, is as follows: GAGVSQSPRYKVAKRGQDVALRCDPISGHVSLFWYQQALGQGPEFLTYFQNEAQLDKSGLPSDRFFAERPEGSVSTLKIQRTQQEDSAVYLCASSLGTGASGANVLTFGAGSRLTVL.

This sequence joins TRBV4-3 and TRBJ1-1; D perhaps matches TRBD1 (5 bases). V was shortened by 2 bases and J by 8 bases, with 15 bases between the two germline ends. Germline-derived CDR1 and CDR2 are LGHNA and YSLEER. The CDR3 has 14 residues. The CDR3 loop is CASSQRLGQGEAFF. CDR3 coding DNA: TGCGCCAGCAGCCAACGACTGGGGCAGGGCGAAGCTTTCTTT.

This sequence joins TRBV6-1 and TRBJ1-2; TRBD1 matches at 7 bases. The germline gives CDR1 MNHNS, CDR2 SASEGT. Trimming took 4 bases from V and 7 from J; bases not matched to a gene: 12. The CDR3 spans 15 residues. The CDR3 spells CASSGAERGLSGYTF. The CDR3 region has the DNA TGTGCCAGCAGTGGAGCCGAAAGGGGGCTAAGTGGCTACACCTTC.

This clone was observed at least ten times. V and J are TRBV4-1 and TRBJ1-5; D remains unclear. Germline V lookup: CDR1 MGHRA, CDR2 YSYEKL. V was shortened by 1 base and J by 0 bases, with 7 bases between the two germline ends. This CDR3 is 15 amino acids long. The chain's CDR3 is CASSQAEYSNQPQHF. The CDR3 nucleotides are TGCGCCAGCAGCCAAGCAGAATATAGCAATCAGCCCCAGCATTTT.

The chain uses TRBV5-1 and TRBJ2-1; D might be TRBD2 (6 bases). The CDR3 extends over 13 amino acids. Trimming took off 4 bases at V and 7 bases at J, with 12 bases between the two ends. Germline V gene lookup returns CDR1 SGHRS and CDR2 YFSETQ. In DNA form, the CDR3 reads TGCGCCAGCAGCGGACAAGGGAGGAATGAGCAGTTCTTC. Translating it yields CASSGQGRNEQFF.

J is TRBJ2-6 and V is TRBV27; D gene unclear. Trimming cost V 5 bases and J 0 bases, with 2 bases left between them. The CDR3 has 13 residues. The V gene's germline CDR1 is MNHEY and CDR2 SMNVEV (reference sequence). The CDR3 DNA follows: TGTGCCAGCAGTCTCTCTGGGGCCAACGTCCTGACTTTC. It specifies CASSLSGANVLTF.